The TCR beta chain under discussion was sequenced for a study of shared T cell receptors in the human thymus. The data were produced by immunoSEQ multiplex PCR, yet TCRdb's version contains in-frame clones alone and is incomplete. The sample shows 55,000 to 75,000 clones, roughly 96% of them seen only once. The CDR3 length is 17 residues. From germline, CDR1 is LNHNV and CDR2 YYDKDF (reference sequence). With 0 bases clipped from V and 2 bases from J, the junction kept 10 bases outside the gene matches. The chain combines TRBV15 with TRBJ2-7, with 7 nucleotides matching TRBD1. The specimen sequenced was thymocytes. The sequence came from a human donor. The CDR3 sequence: CATSREPTWTGPYEQYF. Written as DNA, the CDR3 is TGTGCCACCAGCAGAGAGCCAACTTGGACAGGACCCTACGAGCAGTACTTC.